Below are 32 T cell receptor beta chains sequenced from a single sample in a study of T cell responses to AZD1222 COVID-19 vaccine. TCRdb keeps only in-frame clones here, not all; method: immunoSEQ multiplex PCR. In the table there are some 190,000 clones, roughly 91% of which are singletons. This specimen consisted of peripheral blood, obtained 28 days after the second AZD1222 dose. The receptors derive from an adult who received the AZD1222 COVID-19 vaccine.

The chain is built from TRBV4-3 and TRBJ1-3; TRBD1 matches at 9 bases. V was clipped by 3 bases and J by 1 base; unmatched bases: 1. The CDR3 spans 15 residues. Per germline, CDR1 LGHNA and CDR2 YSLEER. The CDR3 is CASSQGTGSGNTIYF. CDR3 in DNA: TGCGCCAGCAGCCAGGGGACAGGGTCTGGAAACACCATATATTTT.

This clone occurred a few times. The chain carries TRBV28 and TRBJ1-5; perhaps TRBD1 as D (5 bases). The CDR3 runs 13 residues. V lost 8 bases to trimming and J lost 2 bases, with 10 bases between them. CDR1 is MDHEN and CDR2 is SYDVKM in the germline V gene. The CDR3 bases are TGTGCCAGCCGTAGAGGGGGCAATCAGCCCCAGCATTTT. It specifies CASRRGGNQPQHF.

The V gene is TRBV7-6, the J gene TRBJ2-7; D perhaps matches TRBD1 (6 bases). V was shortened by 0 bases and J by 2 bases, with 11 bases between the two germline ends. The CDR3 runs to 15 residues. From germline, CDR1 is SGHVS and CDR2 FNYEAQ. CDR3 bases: TGTGCCAGCAGCTTAGCGCGCAGGGGCGCCTACGAGCAGTACTTC. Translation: CASSLARRGAYEQYF.

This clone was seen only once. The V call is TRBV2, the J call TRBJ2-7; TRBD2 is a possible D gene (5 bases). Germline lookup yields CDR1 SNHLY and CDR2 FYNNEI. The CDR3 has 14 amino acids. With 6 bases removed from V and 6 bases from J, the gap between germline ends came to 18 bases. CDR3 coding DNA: TGTGCCAGCAGCCTCTCTCTTTCTCGGGGCGAGCAGTACTTC. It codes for CASSLSLSRGEQYF.

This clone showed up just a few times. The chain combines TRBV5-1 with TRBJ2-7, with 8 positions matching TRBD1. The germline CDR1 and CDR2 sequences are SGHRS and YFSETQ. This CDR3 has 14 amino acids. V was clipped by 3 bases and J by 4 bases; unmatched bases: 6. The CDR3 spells CASSSTGQDYEQYF. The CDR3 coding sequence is TGCGCCAGCAGCTCGACGGGACAGGATTACGAGCAGTACTTC.

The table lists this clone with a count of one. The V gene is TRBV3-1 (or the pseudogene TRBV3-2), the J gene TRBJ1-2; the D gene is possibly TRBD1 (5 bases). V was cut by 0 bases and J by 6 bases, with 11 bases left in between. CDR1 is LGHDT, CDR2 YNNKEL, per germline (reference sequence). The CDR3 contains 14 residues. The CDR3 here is CASSQDHGGNGYTF. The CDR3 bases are TGTGCCAGCAGCCAAGATCATGGGGGGAATGGCTACACCTTC.

The CDR3 sequence is CASSFLRQNTEAFF. The CDR3 nucleotides read TGTGCCAGCAGTTTTCTTCGACAGAACACTGAAGCTTTCTTT. The chain uses TRBV6-5 and TRBJ1-1; D unclear. CDR1 and CDR2 (germline): MNHEY, SVGAGI. The CDR3 extends over 14 amino acids. V was trimmed by 4 bases and J by 1 base, leaving 10 bases between them.

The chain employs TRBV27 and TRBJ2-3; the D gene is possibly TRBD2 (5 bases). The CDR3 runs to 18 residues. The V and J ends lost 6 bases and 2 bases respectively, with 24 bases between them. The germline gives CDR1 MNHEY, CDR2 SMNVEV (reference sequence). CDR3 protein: CASSLGDFRTGYTDTQYF. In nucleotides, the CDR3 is TGTGCCAGCAGCTTGGGTGATTTCAGGACTGGGTACACAGATACGCAGTATTTT.

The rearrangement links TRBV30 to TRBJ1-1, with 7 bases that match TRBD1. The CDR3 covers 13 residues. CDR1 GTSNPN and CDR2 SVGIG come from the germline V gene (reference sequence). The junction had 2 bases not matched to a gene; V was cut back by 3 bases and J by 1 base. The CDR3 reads CAWRTGWNTEAFF. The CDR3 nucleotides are TGTGCCTGGAGGACAGGGTGGAACACTGAAGCTTTCTTT.

CDR3 sequence (DNA): TGCAGCGTTGAGGGAGGGTATGGCTACACCTTC. This translates into CSVEGGYGYTF. J is TRBJ1-2 and V is TRBV29-1, with D hard to call. The ends were cut back, 3 bases at V and 5 bases at J, with 7 bases in the middle. Per germline, CDR1 SQVTM and CDR2 ANQGSEA. The CDR3 runs to 11 residues.

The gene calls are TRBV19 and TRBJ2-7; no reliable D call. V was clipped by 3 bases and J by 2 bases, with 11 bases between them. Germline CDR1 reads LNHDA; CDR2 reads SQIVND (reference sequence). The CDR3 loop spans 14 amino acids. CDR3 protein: CASSMVSDTYEQYF. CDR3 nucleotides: TGTGCCAGTAGTATGGTGTCAGACACCTACGAGCAGTACTTC. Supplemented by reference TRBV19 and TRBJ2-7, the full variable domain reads DGGITQSPKYLFRKEGQNVTLSCEQNLNHDAMYWYRQDPGQGLRLIYYSQIVNDFQKGDIAEGYSVSREKKESFPLTVTSAQKNPTAFYLCASSMVSDTYEQYFGPGTRLTVT.

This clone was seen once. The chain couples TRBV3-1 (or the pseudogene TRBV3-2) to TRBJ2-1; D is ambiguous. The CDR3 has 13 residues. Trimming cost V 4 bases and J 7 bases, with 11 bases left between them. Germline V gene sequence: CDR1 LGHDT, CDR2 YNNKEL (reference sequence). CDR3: CASSRVGENEQFF. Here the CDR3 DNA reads TGTGCCAGCAGCCGTGTGGGTGAAAATGAGCAGTTCTTC.

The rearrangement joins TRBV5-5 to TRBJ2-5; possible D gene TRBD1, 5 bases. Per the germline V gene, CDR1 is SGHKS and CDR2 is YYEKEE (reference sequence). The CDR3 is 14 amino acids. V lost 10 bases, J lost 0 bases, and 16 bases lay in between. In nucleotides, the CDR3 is TGTGCCTGCGAAGGATTGGACAACCAAGAGACCCAGTACTTC. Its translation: CACEGLDNQETQYF. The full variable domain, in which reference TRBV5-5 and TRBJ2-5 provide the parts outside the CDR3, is DAGVTQSPTHLIKTRGQQVTLRCSPISGHKSVSWYQQVLGQGPQFIFQYYEKEERGRGNFPDRFSARQFPNYSSELNVNALLLGDSALYLCACEGLDNQETQYFGPGTRLLVL.

CDR3 amino acids: CASSFGLATLNEQFF. The CDR3 DNA sequence: TGTGCCAGCAGCTTCGGACTAGCGACCCTCAATGAGCAGTTCTTC. The rearrangement joins TRBV5-4 to TRBJ2-1, with 9 bases identical to TRBD2. Germline V CDR1 and CDR2: SGHNT, YYREEE (reference sequence). J lost 6 bases, V lost 2 bases, and 6 bases had no gene match. The CDR3 has 15 amino acids.

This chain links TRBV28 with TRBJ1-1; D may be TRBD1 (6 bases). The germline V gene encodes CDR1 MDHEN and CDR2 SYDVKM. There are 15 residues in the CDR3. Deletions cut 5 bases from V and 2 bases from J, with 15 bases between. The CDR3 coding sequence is TGTGCCAGCAGTCTCCACGGGACACCCAACACTGAAGCTTTCTTT. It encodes CASSLHGTPNTEAFF.

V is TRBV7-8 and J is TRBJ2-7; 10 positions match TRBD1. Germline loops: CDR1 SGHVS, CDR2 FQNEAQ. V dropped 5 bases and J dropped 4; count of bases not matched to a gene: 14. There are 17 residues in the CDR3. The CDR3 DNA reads TGTGCCAGCAGCCCCCGGGGAGCCGGACAGGGGGTTTACGAGCAGTACTTC. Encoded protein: CASSPRGAGQGVYEQYF.

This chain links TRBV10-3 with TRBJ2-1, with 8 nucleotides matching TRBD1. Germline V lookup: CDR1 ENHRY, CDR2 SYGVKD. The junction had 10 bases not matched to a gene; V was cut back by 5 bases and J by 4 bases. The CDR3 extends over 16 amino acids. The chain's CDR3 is CAISSSGTGNYNEQFF. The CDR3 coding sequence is TGTGCCATCAGTTCATCCGGGACAGGCAATTACAATGAGCAGTTCTTC.

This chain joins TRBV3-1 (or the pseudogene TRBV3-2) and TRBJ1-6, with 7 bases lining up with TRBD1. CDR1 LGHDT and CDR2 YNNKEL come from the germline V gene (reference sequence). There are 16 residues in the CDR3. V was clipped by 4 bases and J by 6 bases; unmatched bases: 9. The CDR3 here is CASSLHQTGINSPLHF. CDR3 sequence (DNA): TGTGCCAGCAGCCTACACCAGACAGGGATTAATTCACCCCTCCACTTT.

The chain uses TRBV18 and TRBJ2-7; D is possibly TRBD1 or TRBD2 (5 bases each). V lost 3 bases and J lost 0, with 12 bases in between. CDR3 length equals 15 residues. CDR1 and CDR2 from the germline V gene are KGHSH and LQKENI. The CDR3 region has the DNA TGTGCCAGCTCACCCCCGTCAGGGAGCTCCTACGAGCAGTACTTC. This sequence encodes CASSPPSGSSYEQYF.

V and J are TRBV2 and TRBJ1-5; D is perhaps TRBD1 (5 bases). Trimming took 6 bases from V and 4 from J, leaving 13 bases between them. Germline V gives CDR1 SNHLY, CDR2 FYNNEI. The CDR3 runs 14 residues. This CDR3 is CASSLGRDNQPQHF. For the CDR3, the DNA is TGTGCCAGCAGCTTGGGGCGGGATAATCAGCCCCAGCATTTT.

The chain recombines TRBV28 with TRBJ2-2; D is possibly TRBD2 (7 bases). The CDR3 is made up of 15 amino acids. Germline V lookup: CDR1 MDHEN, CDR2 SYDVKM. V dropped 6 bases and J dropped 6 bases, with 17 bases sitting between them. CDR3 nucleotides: TGTGCCAGCAGCCTGCGGGGGCTCGGGGCCGGGGAGCTGTTTTTT. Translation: CASSLRGLGAGELFF.

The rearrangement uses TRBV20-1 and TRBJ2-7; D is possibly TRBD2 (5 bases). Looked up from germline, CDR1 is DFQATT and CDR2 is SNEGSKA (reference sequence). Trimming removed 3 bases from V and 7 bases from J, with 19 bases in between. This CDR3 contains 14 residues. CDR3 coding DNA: TGCAGTGCTAGTGGAGGAGCTTCGGCGAGGGAGCAGTACTTC. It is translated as CSASGGASAREQYF.

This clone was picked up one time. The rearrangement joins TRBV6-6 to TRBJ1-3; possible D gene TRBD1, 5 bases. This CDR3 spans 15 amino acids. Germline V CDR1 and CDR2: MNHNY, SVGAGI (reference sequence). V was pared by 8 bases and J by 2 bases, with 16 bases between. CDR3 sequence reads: CASGDRGGTGNTIYF. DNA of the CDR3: TGTGCCAGCGGCGACCGGGGGGGTACTGGAAACACCATATATTTT.

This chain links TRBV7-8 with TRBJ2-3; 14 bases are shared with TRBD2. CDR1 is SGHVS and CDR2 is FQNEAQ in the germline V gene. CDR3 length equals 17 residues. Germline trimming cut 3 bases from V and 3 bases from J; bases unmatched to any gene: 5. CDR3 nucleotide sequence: TGTGCCAGCAGCTTTGGGACTAGCGGGGGAAATACAGATACGCAGTATTTT. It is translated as CASSFGTSGGNTDTQYF. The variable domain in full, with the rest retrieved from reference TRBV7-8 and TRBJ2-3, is GAGVSQSPRYKVAKRGQDVALRCDPISGHVSLFWYQQALGQGPEFLTYFQNEAQLDKSGLPSDRFFAERPEGSVSTLKIQRTQQEDSAVYLCASSFGTSGGNTDTQYFGPGTRLTVL.

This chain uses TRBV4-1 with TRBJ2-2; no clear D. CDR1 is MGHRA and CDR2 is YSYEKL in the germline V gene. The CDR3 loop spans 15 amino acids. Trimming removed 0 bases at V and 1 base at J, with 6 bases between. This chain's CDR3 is CASSQDFGNTGELFF. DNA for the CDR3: TGCGCCAGCAGCCAAGATTTCGGGAACACCGGGGAGCTGTTTTTT.

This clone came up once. The CDR3 here is CASSYMTGGDEQYF. The DNA for the CDR3 is TGCGCCAGCAGCTACATGACAGGGGGCGACGAGCAGTACTTC. The chain uses TRBV5-1 and TRBJ2-7; 10 nucleotides line up with TRBD1. Germline CDR1 reads SGHRS; CDR2 reads YFSETQ. V was clipped by 3 bases and J by 5 bases; unmatched bases: 5. The CDR3 consists of 14 residues.

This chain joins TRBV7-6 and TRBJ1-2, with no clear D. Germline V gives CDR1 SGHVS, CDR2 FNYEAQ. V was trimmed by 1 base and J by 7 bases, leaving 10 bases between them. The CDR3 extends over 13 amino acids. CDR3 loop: CASSLGGFSGYTF. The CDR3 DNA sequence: TGTGCCAGCAGCTTAGGAGGGTTTTCTGGCTACACCTTC.

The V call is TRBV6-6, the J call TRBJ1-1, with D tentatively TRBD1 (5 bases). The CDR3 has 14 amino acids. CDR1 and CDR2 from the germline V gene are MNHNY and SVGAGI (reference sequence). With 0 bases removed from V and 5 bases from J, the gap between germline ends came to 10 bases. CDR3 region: CASSYSGGDTEAFF. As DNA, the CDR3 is TGTGCCAGCAGTTACTCGGGGGGGGATACTGAAGCTTTCTTT.

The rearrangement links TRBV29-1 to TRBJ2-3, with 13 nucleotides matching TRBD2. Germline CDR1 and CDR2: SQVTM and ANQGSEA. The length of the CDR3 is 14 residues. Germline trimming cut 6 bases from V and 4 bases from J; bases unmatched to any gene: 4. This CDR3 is CSVVGLAGADTQYF. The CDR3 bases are TGCAGCGTAGTTGGACTAGCGGGAGCAGATACGCAGTATTTT.

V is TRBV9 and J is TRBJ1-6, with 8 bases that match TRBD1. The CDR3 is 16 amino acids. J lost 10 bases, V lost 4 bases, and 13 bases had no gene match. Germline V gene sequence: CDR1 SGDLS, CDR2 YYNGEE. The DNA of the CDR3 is TGTGCCAGCAGCCCACCCACCGGGACAGGCAGGTCACCCCTCCACTTT. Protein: CASSPPTGTGRSPLHF.

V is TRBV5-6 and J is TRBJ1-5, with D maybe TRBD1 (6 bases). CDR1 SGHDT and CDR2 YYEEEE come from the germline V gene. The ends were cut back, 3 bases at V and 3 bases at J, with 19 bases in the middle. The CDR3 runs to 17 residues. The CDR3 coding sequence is TGTGCCAGCAGCTACCGAATTACAGGGTTGTACAATCAGCCCCAGCATTTT. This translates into CASSYRITGLYNQPQHF. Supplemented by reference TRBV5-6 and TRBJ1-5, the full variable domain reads DAGVTQSPTHLIKTRGQQVTLRCSPKSGHDTVSWYQQALGQGPQFIFQYYEEEERQRGNFPDRFSGHQFPNYSSELNVNALLLGDSALYLCASSYRITGLYNQPQHFGDGTRLSIL.

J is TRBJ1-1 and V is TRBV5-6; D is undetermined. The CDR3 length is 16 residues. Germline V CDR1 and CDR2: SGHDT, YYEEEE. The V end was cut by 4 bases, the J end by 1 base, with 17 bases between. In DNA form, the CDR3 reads TGTGCCAGCAGCCAGCCCCCGATCCGTGGGAACACTGAAGCTTTCTTT. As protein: CASSQPPIRGNTEAFF.